The rows below give T cell receptor beta chains drawn from one sample of a study of tumor-infiltrating lymphocytes in primary liver carcinoma. MiXCR, applied by TCRdb to the multiplex PCR reads, yields one record per CDR3 protein. The sample gives about 320,000 distinct CDR3 sequences, around three fifths of which show up once; 15% to 20% is in the top ten. The sample was peripheral blood. The receptor source for this set is a woman aged 25 to 45 with primary liver carcinoma and hepatitis B virus infection. CDR3s include the opening cysteine and the closing phenylalanine or tryptophan. Fields, in order: CDR3 protein, CDR3 DNA, V gene, clone size, D gene, J gene. D genes are given only for firm matches. A clone size is listed for some rows: how often the clone was seen (once, few, many), or a class if it is expanded.

CASSPRGVGRNTEAFF	TGTGCCAGCAGTCCCCGGGGGGTAGGGCGCAACACTGAAGCTTTCTTT	TRBV28	-	-	TRBJ1-1
CASSLGVETQYF	TGTGCCAGCAGCTTAGGGGTAGAGACCCAGTACTTC	TRBV12-3/TRBV12-4	many	-	TRBJ2-5
CASSLDPMGCGSTEAFF	TGTGCCAGCAGCTTGGACCCGATGGGGTGCGGTAGCACTGAAGCTTTCTTT	TRBV5-4	-	-	TRBJ1-1
CASSPDPDRMGQPQHF	TGTGCCAGCAGTCCCGACCCCGACAGGATGGGACAGCCCCAGCATTTT	TRBV6-2/TRBV6-3	few	-	TRBJ1-5
CASSDSGATTGELFF	TGTGCCAGCAGTGATAGTGGGGCTACCACCGGGGAGCTGTTTTTT	TRBV6-1	many	-	TRBJ2-2
CSAEGAREKLFF	TGCAGTGCAGAAGGGGCGCGTGAAAAACTGTTTTTT	TRBV20-1	-	-	TRBJ1-4
CASSFMNEQFF	TGTGCCAGCAGTTTCATGAATGAGCAGTTCTTC	TRBV12-3/TRBV12-4	many	-	TRBJ2-1
CASRPETSNTGELFF	TGTGCCAGCAGACCTGAGACTTCGAACACCGGGGAGCTGTTTTTT	TRBV4-2	many	-	TRBJ2-2
CASSLRATNEKLFF	TGTGCCAGCAGCTTGAGGGCAACTAATGAAAAACTGTTTTTT	TRBV7-9	-	-	TRBJ1-4
CASSLSMDEKLFF	TGTGCCAGCAGCTTAAGTATGGATGAAAAACTGTTTTTT	TRBV7-9	-	-	TRBJ1-4
CASSWGQLIADTQYF	TGTGCCAGCAGCTGGGGACAGTTGATAGCAGATACGCAGTATTTT	TRBV11-2	many	TRBD1	TRBJ2-3
CASSLRAEGCEQFF	TGCGCCAGCAGCCTGAGGGCGGAGGGGTGTGAGCAGTTCTTC	TRBV5-1	once	-	TRBJ2-1
CASSDLAGVYNEQFF	TGTGCCAGCAGTGACCTAGCGGGAGTGTACAATGAGCAGTTCTTC	TRBV6-5	-	TRBD2	TRBJ2-1
CANSLAGTGKLRQFF	TGTGCCAACAGCTTGGCCGGGACAGGGAAGCTGCGGCAGTTCTTC	TRBV5-6	-	TRBD1	TRBJ2-1
CASSPYRDDQYF	TGTGCCAGCAGCCCCTACAGGGACGATCAATACTTC	TRBV5-5	-	-	TRBJ2-7
CASSSPAIARHSSYEQYF	TGTGCCAGCAGTTCCCCCGCGATAGCGCGACATAGCTCCTACGAGCAGTACTTC	TRBV28	few	-	TRBJ2-7
CASSHFGGSPSEQYF	TGCGCCAGCAGCCACTTCGGCGGGAGCCCCTCCGAGCAGTACTTC	TRBV4-1	-	TRBD2	TRBJ2-7